One sample yielded the 29 T cell receptor beta chains listed below, sequenced in a study of T cell repertoires and Cas9 in healthy adults. TCRdb keeps only in-frame clones here, not all; method: immunoSEQ multiplex PCR. The sample gives some 15,000 clones, 89% of which show up once; around 1.5% is in the top ten. The sample comprised Tregs (CD4+, CD25+, CD127-, CD137-, CD154-) from PBMCs; culture status not recorded. The receptors derive from a human donor in good health.

The chain uses TRBV29-1 and TRBJ2-3; the D is unclear. The CDR3 totals 10 residues. The germline CDR1 and CDR2 sequences are SQVTM and ANQGSEA. DNA for the CDR3: TGCAGTATTCTCAGAGATACGCAGTATTTT. Protein: CSILRDTQYF.

The chain carries TRBV6-1 and TRBJ2-7; D is unclear. This CDR3 region has 13 residues. CDR1 is MNHNS and CDR2 is SASEGT in the germline V gene. The germline V and J ends were trimmed by 3 bases and 1 base, with 7 bases remaining between them. The CDR3 region is CASSETHSYEQYV. DNA for the CDR3: TGTGCCAGCAGTGAGACCCATTCCTACGAGCAGTACGTC.

The gene calls are TRBV6-5 and TRBJ2-1; possibly TRBD1 for D (6 bases). The CDR3 length is 15 residues. V dropped 2 bases and J dropped 4 bases, with 12 bases sitting between them. The germline V gene encodes CDR1 MNHEY and CDR2 SVGAGI. The CDR3 nucleotides are TGTGCCAGCAGTTACCGGGACATAGGATACAATGAGCAGTTCTTC. This sequence encodes CASSYRDIGYNEQFF.

The gene calls are TRBV6-1 and TRBJ1-2; tentatively, D is TRBD1 (5 bases). The CDR3 extends over 12 amino acids. The germline V gene encodes CDR1 MNHNS and CDR2 SASEGT. The germline V and J ends were trimmed by 7 bases and 6 bases, with 12 bases remaining between them. The CDR3 spells CASMGDWDGYTF. The CDR3 DNA follows: TGTGCCAGCATGGGGGACTGGGATGGCTACACCTTC.

The CDR3 is CASSGGQGKYGYTF. In DNA form, the CDR3 reads TGTGCCAGTAGTGGAGGACAGGGGAAGTATGGCTACACCTTC. The chain couples TRBV19 to TRBJ1-2, with TRBD1 matching over 9 bases. Trimming took 5 bases from V and 5 from J; bases not matched to a gene: 6. Germline V lookup: CDR1 LNHDA, CDR2 SQIVND (reference sequence). The CDR3 loop spans 14 amino acids.

This chain uses TRBV5-6 with TRBJ1-5; a weak D match, TRBD1 (6 bases). V lost 0 bases and J lost 9, with 16 bases in between. This CDR3 has 15 amino acids. From germline, CDR1 is SGHDT and CDR2 YYEEEE. The CDR3 nucleotides are TGTGCCAGCAGCTTGGACGGGGCGTCGGACAGGCCCCAGCATTTT. Protein product: CASSLDGASDRPQHF.

The V call is TRBV7-2, the J call TRBJ1-4; D is perhaps TRBD1 (6 bases). CDR1 SGHTA and CDR2 FQGNSA come from the germline V gene. The CDR3 covers 17 residues. Trimming stripped 2 bases from V and 8 bases from J, with 21 bases between. CDR3 coding DNA: TGTGCCAGCAGCTTAATTTTTCCGGGGGCAGGGGCAGAAAAACTGTTTTTT. Its protein is CASSLIFPGAGAEKLFF.

This chain connects TRBV7-8 to TRBJ1-4, with D tentatively TRBD1 (5 bases). Germline CDR1 reads SGHVS; CDR2 reads FQNEAQ. The CDR3 is made up of 18 amino acids. Trimming removed 1 base at V and 6 bases at J, with 21 bases between. CDR3 bases: TGTGCCAGCAGCTTAGAGCCAGGGAAGTGGGAAAGGGATGAAAAACTGTTTTTT. Protein sequence: CASSLEPGKWERDEKLFF.

The chain combines TRBV6-1 with TRBJ2-7; D is unresolved. Trimming stripped 2 bases from V and 2 bases from J, with 22 bases between. This CDR3 is built from 18 residues. CDR1 is MNHNS and CDR2 is SASEGT in the germline V gene. The CDR3 DNA follows: TGTGCCAGCAGTGAAAGGGTAACGGTTGCCATTCGTCCCTACGAGCAGTACTTC. Translation gives CASSERVTVAIRPYEQYF.

The J gene is TRBJ2-7, the V gene TRBV5-6; possibly TRBD2 for D (5 bases). V lost 4 bases, J lost 0 bases, and 14 bases lay in between. There are 15 residues in the CDR3. In germline, CDR1 is SGHDT, CDR2 YYEEEE. CDR3 in amino acids: CASSQSRGSSYEQYF. CDR3 bases: TGTGCCAGCAGCCAGTCTCGGGGTTCCTCCTACGAGCAGTACTTC.

The chain recombines TRBV7-3 with TRBJ2-5, with 11 nucleotides matching TRBD2. CDR3 length equals 17 residues. The ends lost 0 bases at V and 5 bases at J; junction bases unmatched: 8. Per germline, CDR1 SGHTA and CDR2 FQGTGA. CDR3 DNA sequence: TGTGCCAGCAGCTTAACTGGGCTAGCGGGGGGTCGGGAGACCCAGTACTTC. Translated, it gives CASSLTGLAGGRETQYF.

The chain uses TRBV29-1 and TRBJ2-5; D could derive from TRBD1 or TRBD2 (5 bases each). The germline V gene encodes CDR1 SQVTM and CDR2 ANQGSEA. V lost 7 bases and J 1 base, leaving 16 bases between the germline ends. The CDR3 is 14 residues long. The CDR3 DNA sequence: TGCAGCGCCGGTGCCGGGACGAGCCAAGAGACCCAGTACTTC. This gives the protein CSAGAGTSQETQYF.

This clone was seen a single time. This chain links TRBV5-1 with TRBJ2-2; 7 bases line up with TRBD1. Germline loops: CDR1 SGHRS, CDR2 YFSETQ. Trimming cost V 2 bases and J 6 bases; bases outside gene matches: 4. The CDR3 loop spans 14 amino acids. The CDR3 here is CASSLTGAAGELFF. Written as DNA, the CDR3 is TGCGCCAGCAGCTTAACAGGGGCGGCCGGGGAGCTGTTTTTT.

The chain combines TRBV6-5 with TRBJ1-1; D is unclear. V lost 5 bases to trimming and J lost 1 base, with 8 bases between them. Per germline, CDR1 MNHEY and CDR2 SVGAGI. CDR3 length: 13 residues. The CDR3 is CASSGYRNTEAFF. The CDR3 nucleotides read TGTGCCAGCAGTGGGTACAGGAACACTGAAGCTTTCTTT.

This clone showed up just a few times. V is TRBV4-3 and J is TRBJ2-2; perhaps D is TRBD1 or TRBD2 (5 bases each). V gave up 0 bases and J gave up 6 bases, with 14 bases separating them. The CDR3 is 16 residues long. From germline, CDR1 is LGHNA and CDR2 YSLEER. The CDR3 DNA sequence: TGCGCCAGCAGCCAAGACATTTCGGGGCGCTCCGGGGAGCTGTTTTTT. It specifies CASSQDISGRSGELFF.

The chain uses TRBV29-1 and TRBJ2-1; 8 nucleotides line up with TRBD2. Germline CDR1 is SQVTM and CDR2 is ANQGSEA. This CDR3 is 12 amino acids long. V trimming: 8 bases; J trimming: 6 bases; junction bases outside the gene matches: 6. CDR3 sequence: CSSGGLGNEQFF. The CDR3 DNA is TGCAGCTCTGGGGGACTAGGCAATGAGCAGTTCTTC.

V is TRBV19 and J is TRBJ2-2; TRBD1 might be the D (5 bases). Trimming pared 3 bases from V and 6 bases from J, leaving 11 bases between. CDR3 length: 14 amino acids. From germline, CDR1 is LNHDA and CDR2 SQIVND (reference sequence). The CDR3 DNA follows: TGTGCCAGTAGTATTGGACATTCCCCCGGGGAGCTGTTTTTT. It encodes CASSIGHSPGELFF.

The chain employs TRBV7-3 and TRBJ1-5, with unresolved D. With 9 bases removed from V and 0 bases from J, the gap between germline ends came to 6 bases. The germline gives CDR1 SGHTA, CDR2 FQGTGA. The CDR3 contains 12 residues. As DNA, the CDR3 is TGTGCCAGTACCCCTAGCAATCAGCCCCAGCATTTT. Translating gives CASTPSNQPQHF.

The chain uses TRBV10-3 and TRBJ1-2, with TRBD1 matching 10 bases. CDR1 is ENHRY and CDR2 is SYGVKD in the germline V gene. This CDR3 spans 17 amino acids. Trimming removed 7 bases from V and 4 bases from J; junction bases left unmatched: 15. CDR3 in DNA: TGTGCCATCACCGAGAGTGCCCGGGACAGGGGCGGCTATGGCTACACCTTC. It specifies CAITESARDRGGYGYTF.

The chain recombines TRBV6-4 with TRBJ1-1; perhaps TRBD1 as D (5 bases). Germline values: CDR1 MRHNA, CDR2 SNTAGT. Deletions cut 2 bases from V and 1 base from J, with 14 bases between. The CDR3 totals 16 residues. CDR3 sequence reads: CASSDNGREANTEAFF. The CDR3 DNA is TGTGCCAGCAGTGACAATGGCAGGGAGGCGAACACTGAAGCTTTCTTT.

This chain links TRBV18 with TRBJ1-1, with D unresolved. Trimming pared 5 bases from V and 0 bases from J, leaving 16 bases between. Germline CDR1 reads KGHSH; CDR2 reads LQKENI. CDR3 length equals 16 residues. CDR3 nucleotide sequence: TGTGCCAGCTCATCCGGATACAGTCTTCTGAACACTGAAGCTTTCTTT. This translates into CASSSGYSLLNTEAFF.

The CDR3: CAISGDTDTQYF. CDR3 DNA: TGTGCCATCAGCGGTGATACAGATACGCAGTATTTT. The V call is TRBV10-3, the J call TRBJ2-3; D is unclear. The CDR3 is 12 residues long. V was cut by 6 bases and J by 3 bases, with 7 bases left in between. CDR1 and CDR2 (germline): ENHRY, SYGVKD.

The chain has TRBV7-8 and TRBJ2-1; 11 bases are a match to TRBD2. Germline loops: CDR1 SGHVS, CDR2 FQNEAQ. The J segment lost 5 bases and the V segment lost 0 bases, leaving 9 bases of the junction unmatched. The CDR3 loop spans 18 amino acids. The CDR3 DNA reads TGTGCCAGCAGCTTAGCGCTCCTTGGGACTAGCGGACACAATGAGCAGTTCTTC. It codes for CASSLALLGTSGHNEQFF.

This clone was observed a single time. The V and J genes are TRBV5-6 and TRBJ2-7; D perhaps matches TRBD1 (6 bases). The germline V gene has CDR1 SGHDT and CDR2 YYEEEE. Between the trimmed V and J ends, which lost 2 bases and 2 bases, there was a span of 11 bases. The CDR3 contains 14 residues. For the CDR3, the DNA is TGTGCCAGCAGCTTACGACAGGCACCCTACGAGCAGTACGTC. It specifies CASSLRQAPYEQYV.

This rearrangement joins TRBV19 to TRBJ1-6; TRBD1 is a possible D gene (5 bases). The length of the CDR3 is 17 residues. V dropped 4 bases and J dropped 9 bases, with 22 bases sitting between them. CDR1 and CDR2 (germline): LNHDA, SQIVND (reference sequence). CDR3 sequence (DNA): TGTGCCAGTAGTACACCTGGTGCTTTATTCCAGGGTTCACCCCTCCACTTT. It yields the protein CASSTPGALFQGSPLHF. Together with reference TRBV19 and TRBJ1-6, the CDR3 gives the full variable domain: DGGITQSPKYLFRKEGQNVTLSCEQNLNHDAMYWYRQDPGQGLRLIYYSQIVNDFQKGDIAEGYSVSREKKESFPLTVTSAQKNPTAFYLCASSTPGALFQGSPLHFGNGTRLTVT.

CDR3 DNA sequence: TGTGCCAGCGACAGGGGAGGCGGGGAGCTGTTTTTT. This translates into CASDRGGGELFF. The J gene is TRBJ2-2, the V gene TRBV10-3; TRBD1 matches at 8 bases. After removal of 10 bases from V and 7 bases from J, the junction contained 5 bases not matched to a gene. This CDR3 contains 12 residues. The germline CDR1 and CDR2 sequences are ENHRY and SYGVKD.

In nucleotides, the CDR3 is TGCGCCAGCAAGGAGTTCGGGACTCCCGGGGGGGATACGCAGTATTTT. It yields the protein CASKEFGTPGGDTQYF. The chain employs TRBV5-1 and TRBJ2-3; 7 bases map to TRBD2. Germline V gene lookup returns CDR1 SGHRS and CDR2 YFSETQ. The CDR3 has 16 residues. J was trimmed by 6 bases and V by 6 bases; bases with no gene match: 16.

This rearrangement joins TRBV5-4 to TRBJ1-4; D not certain. The germline V gene has CDR1 SGHNT and CDR2 YYREEE (reference sequence). The CDR3 length is 14 residues. The V end lost 3 bases, the J end lost 0 bases, and 6 bases lay between the germline ends. The CDR3: CASSYQATNEKLFF. The CDR3 nucleotides read TGTGCCAGCAGCTACCAGGCAACTAATGAAAAACTGTTTTTT. The variable domain in full, completed from reference TRBV5-4 and TRBJ1-4, reads ETGVTQSPTHLIKTRGQQVTLRCSSQSGHNTVSWYQQALGQGPQFIFQYYREEENGRGNFPPRFSGLQFPNYSSELNVNALELDDSALYLCASSYQATNEKLFFGSGTQLSVL.

CDR3 loop: CASSAGTSRVIQYF. CDR3 nucleotide sequence: TGTGCCAGCAGTGCCGGGACTAGCAGGGTCATTCAGTACTTC. The rearrangement joins TRBV2 to TRBJ2-4; 9 bases are shared with TRBD2. CDR3 length: 14 amino acids. V lost 4 bases, J lost 9 bases, and 7 bases stayed unmatched. Germline loops: CDR1 SNHLY, CDR2 FYNNEI.